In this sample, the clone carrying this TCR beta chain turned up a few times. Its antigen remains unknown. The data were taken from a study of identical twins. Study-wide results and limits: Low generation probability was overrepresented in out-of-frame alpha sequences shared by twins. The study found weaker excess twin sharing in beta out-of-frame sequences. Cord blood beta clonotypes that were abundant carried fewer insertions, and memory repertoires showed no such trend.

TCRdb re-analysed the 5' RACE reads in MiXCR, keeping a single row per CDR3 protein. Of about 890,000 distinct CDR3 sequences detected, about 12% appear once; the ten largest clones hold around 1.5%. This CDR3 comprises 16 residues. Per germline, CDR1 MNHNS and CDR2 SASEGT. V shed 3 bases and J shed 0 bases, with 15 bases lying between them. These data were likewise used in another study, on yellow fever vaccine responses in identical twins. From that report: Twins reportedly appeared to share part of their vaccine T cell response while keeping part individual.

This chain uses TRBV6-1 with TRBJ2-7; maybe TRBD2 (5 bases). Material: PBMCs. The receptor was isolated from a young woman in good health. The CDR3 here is CASSDGRGGSSYEQYF. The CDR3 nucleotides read TGTGCCAGCAGTGACGGGCGTGGCGGGTCCTCCTACGAGCAGTACTTC.